The 15 T cell receptor beta chains in this list originate from one sample, sequenced in a study of CD8+ T cells in alopecia areata. cDNA serving as the sequencing template came from extracted, reverse transcribed RNA. TCRdb keeps only in-frame clones here, not all; method: immunoSEQ multiplex PCR. The table records about 190,000 clones, 60% of them present only once. Treatment: oral pan-JAK inhibitor, 5-10 mg twice daily. Sequencing used CD4+ T cells sorted from blood, obtained at week 24, from a patient treated with tofacitinib. These receptor sequences come from a human donor with alopecia areata.

The rearrangement uses TRBV2 and TRBJ2-7, with unresolved D. Per the germline V gene, CDR1 is SNHLY and CDR2 is FYNNEI. Between the trimmed V and J ends, which lost 7 bases and 0 bases, there was a span of 4 bases. The CDR3 spans 11 residues. CDR3 nucleotide sequence: TGTGCCAGCACGTCCTCCTACGAGCAGTACTTC. Its translation: CASTSSYEQYF.

The V and J genes are TRBV5-6 and TRBJ1-2; 8 bases line up with TRBD1. The germline V gene encodes CDR1 SGHDT and CDR2 YYEEEE. This CDR3 is built from 13 residues. The J segment lost 8 bases and the V segment lost 2 bases, leaving 5 bases of the junction unmatched. CDR3 protein: CASSFGQGQGYTF. CDR3 DNA: TGTGCCAGCAGCTTCGGACAGGGACAAGGCTACACCTTC.

The chain combines TRBV5-1 with TRBJ2-3; possibly TRBD1 for D (5 bases). Trimming pared 3 bases from V and 0 bases from J, leaving 8 bases between. CDR1 SGHRS and CDR2 YFSETQ come from the germline V gene. This CDR3 contains 14 residues. The CDR3, as DNA: TGCGCCAGCAGCTACAGGAGTAGCACAGATACGCAGTATTTT. This sequence encodes CASSYRSSTDTQYF.

The chain employs TRBV7-3 and TRBJ2-2; D might be TRBD2 (6 bases). V was trimmed by 5 bases and J by 5 bases, leaving 12 bases between them. Germline values: CDR1 SGHTA, CDR2 FQGTGA. The CDR3 totals 14 residues. The CDR3 here is CASSPGSVTGELFF. The CDR3 DNA follows: TGTGCCAGCAGCCCCGGGAGCGTTACCGGGGAGCTGTTTTTT.

Worth noting for this clone: An end of the junction does not agree with germline; a read error may underlie this. The J gene is TRBJ1-2, the V gene TRBV6-5; 7 bases agree with TRBD1. The CDR3 has 13 residues. Germline V gene lookup returns CDR1 MNHEY and CDR2 SVGAGI. DNA for the CDR3: TGTGCCATCAGTGAGGGGGCCGGGTATGGCTACACCTTC. Translating gives CAISEGAGYGYTF.

This clone occurred once. V is TRBV30 and J is TRBJ1-6; D call uncertain. The ends were cut back, 2 bases at V and 10 bases at J, with 12 bases in the middle. Looked up from germline, CDR1 is GTSNPN and CDR2 is SVGIG (reference sequence). The CDR3 loop spans 13 amino acids. The CDR3 DNA is TGTGCCTGGAGTTTGCAGGTCGGCTCACCCCTCCACTTT. The encoded protein is CAWSLQVGSPLHF.

The rearrangement links TRBV7-9 to TRBJ1-6; possibly TRBD1 for D (6 bases). Germline assignment: CDR1 SEHNR and CDR2 FQNEAQ (reference sequence). V lost 5 bases and J 5 bases, leaving 19 bases between the germline ends. This CDR3 has 17 amino acids. The DNA of the CDR3 is TGTGCCAGCAGCGAGTACCGCCGACAGGTTGATAATTCACCCCTCCACTTT. Translating it yields CASSEYRRQVDNSPLHF.

The V call is TRBV29-1, the J call TRBJ2-7, with D maybe TRBD1 (5 bases). The germline CDR1 and CDR2 sequences are SQVTM and ANQGSEA. The CDR3 consists of 13 residues. V lost 3 bases and J lost 2, with 11 bases in between. The CDR3 bases are TGCAGCGTTGAGCTTCAGGGCGCCTACGAGCAGTACTTC. This codes for CSVELQGAYEQYF.

The chain links TRBV27 to TRBJ2-6; TRBD2 might be the D (6 bases). V lost 5 bases to trimming and J lost 3 bases, with 11 bases between them. Germline V gene lookup returns CDR1 MNHEY and CDR2 SMNVEV (reference sequence). The CDR3 has 15 amino acids. CDR3 DNA: TGTGCCAGCAGTCCCCTGGGGGGTGGGGCCAACGTCCTGACTTTC. It translates to CASSPLGGGANVLTF. Full variable domain (outside the CDR3, taken from reference TRBV27 and TRBJ2-6): EAQVTQNPRYLITVTGKKLTVTCSQNMNHEYMSWYRQDPGLGLRQIYYSMNVEVTDKGDVPEGYKVSRKEKRNFPLILESPSPNQTSLYFCASSPLGGGANVLTFGAGSRLTVL.

This chain uses TRBV30 with TRBJ2-3, with 9 bases fitting TRBD1. Germline V gives CDR1 GTSNPN, CDR2 SVGIG (reference sequence). This CDR3 has 17 residues. The ends lost 2 bases at V and 4 bases at J; junction bases unmatched: 13. Written as DNA, the CDR3 is TGTGCCTGGAGTTTCGGGTTGTCGGGACAGGGCGCAGATACGCAGTATTTT. Its protein product is CAWSFGLSGQGADTQYF.

V is TRBV30 and J is TRBJ1-1, with D possibly being TRBD1 (5 bases). The V gene's germline CDR1 is GTSNPN and CDR2 SVGIG (reference sequence). V was pared by 4 bases and J by 1 base, with 7 bases between. CDR3 length: 12 residues. The CDR3 loop is CAWNDRNTEAFF. Here the CDR3 DNA reads TGTGCCTGGAACGACAGGAACACTGAAGCTTTCTTT.

The rearrangement links TRBV7-8 to TRBJ1-6, with D maybe TRBD1 (5 bases). Trimming took off 5 bases at V and 0 bases at J, with 8 bases between the two ends. The CDR3 is made up of 15 amino acids. CDR1 and CDR2 (germline): SGHVS, FQNEAQ. DNA for the CDR3: TGTGCCAGCAGCCAGGGAATCTCCTATAATTCACCCCTCCACTTT. It encodes CASSQGISYNSPLHF.

The chain recombines TRBV30 with TRBJ1-1; D gene ambiguous. Trimming removed 4 bases at V and 4 bases at J, with 10 bases between. Germline V gives CDR1 GTSNPN, CDR2 SVGIG (reference sequence). This CDR3 is 12 amino acids long. CDR3 loop: CAWTGPGTEAFF. Written as DNA, the CDR3 is TGTGCCTGGACCGGGCCAGGCACTGAAGCTTTCTTT.

In this sample, this clone turned up a few times. The chain couples TRBV10-1 to TRBJ1-1; TRBD1 might be the D (6 bases). The V and J ends lost 5 bases and 5 bases respectively, with 12 bases between them. The CDR3 length is 13 residues. From germline, CDR1 is WNHNN and CDR2 SYGVQD (reference sequence). CDR3 amino acids: CASSPGQRTEAFF. Here the CDR3 DNA reads TGCGCCAGCAGTCCTGGACAGAGGACTGAAGCTTTCTTT.

The chain combines TRBV30 with TRBJ1-1; a weak D match, TRBD1 (5 bases). With 4 bases removed from V and 0 bases from J, the gap between germline ends came to 9 bases. The CDR3 loop spans 13 amino acids. Germline assignment: CDR1 GTSNPN and CDR2 SVGIG (reference sequence). CDR3 sequence: CAWTGNMNTEAFF. The DNA for the CDR3 is TGTGCCTGGACAGGGAACATGAACACTGAAGCTTTCTTT.